This passage covers 9 T cell receptor beta chains from one sample sequenced in a study of T cells in Graves' hyperthyroidism and ophthalmopathy. Using RNA transcripts as the source, TCR beta CDR3 regions were amplified. The HTBI primer set was used in a first-round RT-PCR of the TCR CDR3. In TCRdb, the multiplex PCR reads were re-called with MiXCR into one record per CDR3 protein. The table has approximately 560,000 distinct CDR3 sequences, approximately 44% seen once. Sample: peripheral blood or thyroid tissue (not recorded which). Every receptor here comes from a woman in her late teens or twenties with Graves' hyperthyroidism.

A few counts support this clonotype. The V and J genes are TRBV12-3 or TRBV12-4 and TRBJ2-7; D gene unclear. The CDR3 is 13 residues long. The V end was cut by 0 bases, the J end by 13 bases, with 16 bases between. As DNA, the CDR3 is TGTGCCAGCAGTTTAGCGCGTCGGCGTGATAGATACTTC. It translates to CASSLARRRDRYF.

In the case of this clonotype: This could be a read error, since a much larger clone is one nucleotide away. The CDR3 loop is CASSSQGINSPLHF. The CDR3 nucleotides read TGTGCCAGCAGCTCGCAGGGGATTAATTCACCCCTCCACTTT. The rearrangement links TRBV7-2 to TRBJ1-6; D possibly corresponds to TRBD1 (6 bases). V lost 4 bases and J lost 6, with 10 bases in between. Germline-derived CDR1 and CDR2 are SGHTA and FQGNSA. The CDR3 is 14 amino acids.

The chain employs TRBV11-2 and TRBJ1-2; a weak D match, TRBD1 (5 bases). Germline CDR1 and CDR2: SGHAT and FQNNGV. The V end was cut by 8 bases, the J end by 8 bases, with 12 bases between. There are 11 residues in the CDR3. The CDR3 sequence is CASPRVKGYTF. In DNA, the CDR3 is TGTGCCAGCCCCAGGGTTAAAGGCTACACCTTC.

The V gene is TRBV12-3 or TRBV12-4, the J gene TRBJ2-7; D gene ambiguous. The CDR3 contains 12 residues. V was shortened by 7 bases and J by 3 bases, with 10 bases between the two germline ends. The CDR3 bases are TGTGCCAGCAACACCGGTGACTACGAGCAGTACTTC. This codes for CASNTGDYEQYF.

This clonotype was counted ten times or more. This chain uses TRBV7-2 with TRBJ1-5, with 9 bases matching TRBD1. CDR1 SGHTA and CDR2 FQGNSA come from the germline V gene. Trimming cost V 5 bases and J 6 bases; bases outside gene matches: 5. This CDR3 comprises 14 residues. In nucleotides, the CDR3 is TGTGCCAGCAGCCCCGGGACAGGGCGTCAGCCCCAGCATTTT. Protein product: CASSPGTGRQPQHF.

This clonotype was seen many times. The chain links TRBV7-2 to TRBJ2-7; the match to TRBD2 covers 8 bases. The ends lost 4 bases at V and 7 bases at J; junction bases unmatched: 9. In germline, CDR1 is SGHTA, CDR2 FQGNSA. The CDR3 runs 14 residues. The CDR3: CASSSPGLVREQYF. The DNA of the CDR3 is TGTGCCAGCAGCTCGCCGGGACTAGTGAGGGAGCAGTACTTC.

The V gene is TRBV19, the J gene TRBJ1-1, with 8 bases matching TRBD1. This CDR3 is 14 amino acids long. Germline loops: CDR1 LNHDA, CDR2 SQIVND (reference sequence). The J segment lost 4 bases and the V segment lost 9 bases, leaving 10 bases of the junction unmatched. The CDR3 DNA sequence: TGTGCCAGCAGTTACGGACAGGGCTTCACTGAAGCTTTCTTT. Translating gives CASSYGQGFTEAFF. Using reference TRBV19 and TRBJ1-1 for the parts outside the CDR3, the full variable domain is DGGITQSPKYLFRKEGQNVTLSCEQNLNHDAMYWYRQDPGQGLRLIYYSQIVNDFQKGDIAEGYSVSREKKESFPLTVTSAQKNPTAFYLCASSYGQGFTEAFFGQGTRLTVV.

Comments on this clonotype: A much more abundant neighbour one base away suggests this may be a read error. The chain has TRBV9 and TRBJ1-1, with a possible D match to TRBD1 (5 bases). V was pared by 5 bases and J by 1 base, with 9 bases between. From germline, CDR1 is SGDLS and CDR2 YYNGEE. The CDR3 covers 13 residues. The CDR3: CASRPTENTEAFF. The CDR3 region has the DNA TGTGCCAGCAGACCGACAGAGAACACTGAAGCTTTCTTT.

This clonotype was seen many times. This chain connects TRBV29-1 to TRBJ2-7, with 7 bases that match TRBD2. The germline CDR1 and CDR2 sequences are SQVTM and ANQGSEA. V dropped 4 bases and J dropped 6; count of bases not matched to a gene: 12. The CDR3 is made up of 14 amino acids. The CDR3 bases are TGCAGCGTTGTTGGGGGAGGGCTTGGCTCCGAGCAGTACTTC. It codes for CSVVGGGLGSEQYF.